This T cell receptor (beta chain) was recorded in a study of T cell changes during pregnancy in multiple sclerosis (dated by TCRdb to 2018 to 2020). Turning to the overall study: The study looked at changes in the T cell repertoire across pregnancy in women with multiple sclerosis.

Remarks on this clone: Its antigen specificity is not known. The sample holds no much larger clone one base away, and base qualities are not on file.

Libraries were made using the immunoSEQ multiplex PCR assay. The clones in this table, taken by TCRdb from immuneACCESS, are in-frame only. Not every clone is retained; where verified, under half of the shortfall comes from an unresolved V gene, and the cause of the rest is unknown. The sample yields approximately 97,000 clones; 91% were counted once. About 1.6% of the sample is held by the ten biggest clonotypes. Taken from the germline V gene (reference sequence), the CDR1 and CDR2 loops are SGHNT and YYREEE. The CDR3 runs 14 amino acids, cysteine and phenylalanine included. Just the 42-base CDR3 DNA is kept, in frame starting at base 1. The V end loses 3 bases and the J end loses 5 bases, and a stretch of 11 bases separates them.

The TCR originated in a female donor in good health, enrolled as a control in a pregnancy study. The starting material was peripheral blood, obtained after pregnancy. The rearranged chain carries TRBV5-4 and TRBJ2-2, and the D gene may be TRBD1, 6 bases matching. At the DNA level, the sequence is TGTGCCAGCAGCTCGGGACATCGAACCGGGGAGCTGTTTTTT. Its amino acids are CASSSGHRTGELFF.